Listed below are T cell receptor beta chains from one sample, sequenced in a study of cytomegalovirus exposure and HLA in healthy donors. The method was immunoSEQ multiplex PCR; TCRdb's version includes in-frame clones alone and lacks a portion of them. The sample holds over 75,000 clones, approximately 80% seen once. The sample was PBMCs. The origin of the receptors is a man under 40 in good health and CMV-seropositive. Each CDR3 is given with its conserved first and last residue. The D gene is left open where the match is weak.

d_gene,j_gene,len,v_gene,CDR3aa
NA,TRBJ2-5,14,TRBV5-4,CASMEPSRRETQYF
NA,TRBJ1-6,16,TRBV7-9,CASSLLSSSYNSPLHF
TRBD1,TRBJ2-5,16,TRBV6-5,CASSFSNRGKQETQYF
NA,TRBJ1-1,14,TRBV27,CASSSGRGNTEAFF
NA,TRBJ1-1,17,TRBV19,CASQGTRGNQGYIEAFF
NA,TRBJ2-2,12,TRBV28,CASGDSDGELFF
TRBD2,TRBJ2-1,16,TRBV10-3,CAISERTSGVDNEQFF
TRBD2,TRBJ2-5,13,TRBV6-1,CAESGTRGETQYF
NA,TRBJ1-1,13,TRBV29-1,CSVGQRMNTEAFF
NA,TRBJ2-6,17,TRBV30,CAWSDSRGASGANVLTF
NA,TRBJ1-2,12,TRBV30,CACPDERYGYTF
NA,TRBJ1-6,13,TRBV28,CASSLTGNSPLHF
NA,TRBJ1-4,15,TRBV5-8,CASRLGLPLGEKLFF
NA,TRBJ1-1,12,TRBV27,CASSQGQTEAFF
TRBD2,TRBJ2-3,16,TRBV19,CASSTAASGIGDTQYF